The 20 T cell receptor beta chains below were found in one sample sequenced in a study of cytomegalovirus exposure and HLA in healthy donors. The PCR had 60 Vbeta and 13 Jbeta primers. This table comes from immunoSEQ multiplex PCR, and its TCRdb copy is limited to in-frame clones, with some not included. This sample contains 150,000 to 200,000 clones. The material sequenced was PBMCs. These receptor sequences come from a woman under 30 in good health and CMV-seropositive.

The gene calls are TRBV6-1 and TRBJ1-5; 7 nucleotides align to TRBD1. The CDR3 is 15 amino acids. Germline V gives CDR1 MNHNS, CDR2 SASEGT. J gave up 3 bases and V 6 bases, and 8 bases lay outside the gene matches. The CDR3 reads CASRPRDSYNQPQHF. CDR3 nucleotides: TGTGCCAGCAGACCCCGGGACAGCTACAATCAGCCCCAGCATTTT.

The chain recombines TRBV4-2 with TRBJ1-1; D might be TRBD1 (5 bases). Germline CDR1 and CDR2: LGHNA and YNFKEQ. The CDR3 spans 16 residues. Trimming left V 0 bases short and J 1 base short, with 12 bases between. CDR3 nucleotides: TGTGCCAGCAGCCAAGAACCAGGGTTGGGGAACACTGAAGCTTTCTTT. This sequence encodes CASSQEPGLGNTEAFF.

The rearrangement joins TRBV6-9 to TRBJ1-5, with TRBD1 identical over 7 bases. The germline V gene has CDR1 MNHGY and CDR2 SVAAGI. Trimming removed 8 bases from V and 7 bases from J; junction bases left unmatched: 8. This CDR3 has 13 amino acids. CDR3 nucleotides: TGTGCCAGCGTAACAGGGGATGTCCAGCCCCAGCATTTT. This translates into CASVTGDVQPQHF.

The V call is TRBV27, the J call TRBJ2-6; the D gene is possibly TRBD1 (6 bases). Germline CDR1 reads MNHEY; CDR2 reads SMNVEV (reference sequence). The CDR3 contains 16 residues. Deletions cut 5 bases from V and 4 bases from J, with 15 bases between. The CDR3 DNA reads TGTGCCAGCAGTCAATTACAGGGCTCCGGGGCCAACGTCCTGACTTTC. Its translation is CASSQLQGSGANVLTF.

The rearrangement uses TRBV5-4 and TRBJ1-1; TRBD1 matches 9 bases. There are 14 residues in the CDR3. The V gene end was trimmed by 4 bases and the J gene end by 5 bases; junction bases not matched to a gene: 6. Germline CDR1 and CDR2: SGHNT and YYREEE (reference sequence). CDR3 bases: TGTGCCAGCAGCAAACAGGGGGCGGGAACTGAAGCTTTCTTT. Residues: CASSKQGAGTEAFF.

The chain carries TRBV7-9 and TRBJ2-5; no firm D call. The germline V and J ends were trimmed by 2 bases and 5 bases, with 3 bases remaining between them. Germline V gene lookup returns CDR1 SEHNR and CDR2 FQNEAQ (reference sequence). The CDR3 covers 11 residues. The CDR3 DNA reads TGTGCCAGCAGCTTAAGCGAGACCCAGTACTTC. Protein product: CASSLSETQYF.

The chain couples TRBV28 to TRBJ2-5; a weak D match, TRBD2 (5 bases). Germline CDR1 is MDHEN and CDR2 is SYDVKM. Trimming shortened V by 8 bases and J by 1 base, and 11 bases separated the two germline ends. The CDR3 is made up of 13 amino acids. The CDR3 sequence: CASRSGFQETQYF. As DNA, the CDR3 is TGTGCCAGCCGGTCGGGGTTCCAAGAGACCCAGTACTTC.

The CDR3 loop is CASSEGQFNTGELFF. CDR3 coding DNA: TGTGCCAGCAGTGAAGGGCAGTTTAACACCGGGGAGCTGTTTTTT. The chain carries TRBV25-1 and TRBJ2-2; D gene ambiguous. Germline-derived CDR1 and CDR2 are MGHDK and SYGVNS. V was clipped by 2 bases and J by 2 bases, with 9 bases between them. The CDR3 totals 15 residues.

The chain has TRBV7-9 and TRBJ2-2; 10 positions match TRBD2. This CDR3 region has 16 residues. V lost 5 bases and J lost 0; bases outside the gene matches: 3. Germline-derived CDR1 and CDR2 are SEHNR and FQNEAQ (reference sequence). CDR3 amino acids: CASSAGTSANTGELFF. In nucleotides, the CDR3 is TGTGCCAGCAGCGCCGGGACTAGCGCGAACACCGGGGAGCTGTTTTTT.

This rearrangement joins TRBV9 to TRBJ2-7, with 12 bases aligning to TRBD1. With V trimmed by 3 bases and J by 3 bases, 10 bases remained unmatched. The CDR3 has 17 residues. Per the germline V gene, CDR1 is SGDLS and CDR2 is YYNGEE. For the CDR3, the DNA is TGTGCCAGCAGCGCGGGACAGGGGGCTCCGTCGGACTACGAGCAGTACTTC. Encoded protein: CASSAGQGAPSDYEQYF.

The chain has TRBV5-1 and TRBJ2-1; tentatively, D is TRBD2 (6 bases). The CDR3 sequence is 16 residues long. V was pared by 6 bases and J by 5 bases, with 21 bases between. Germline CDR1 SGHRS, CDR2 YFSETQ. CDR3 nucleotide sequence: TGCGCCAGCAAGTCGCTGGGGCGGGGAATAAACAATGAGCAGTTCTTC. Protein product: CASKSLGRGINNEQFF.

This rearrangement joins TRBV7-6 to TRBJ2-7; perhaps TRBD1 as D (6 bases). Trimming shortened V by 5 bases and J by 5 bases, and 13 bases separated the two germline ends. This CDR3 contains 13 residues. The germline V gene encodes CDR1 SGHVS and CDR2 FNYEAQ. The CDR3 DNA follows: TGTGCCAGCAGCCTTTCACAGGGAAACGAGCAGTACTTC. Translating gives CASSLSQGNEQYF.

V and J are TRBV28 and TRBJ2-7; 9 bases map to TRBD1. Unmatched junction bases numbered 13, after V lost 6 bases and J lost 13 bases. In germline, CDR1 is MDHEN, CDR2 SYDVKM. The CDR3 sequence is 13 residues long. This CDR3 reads CASSQWVQGAVYF. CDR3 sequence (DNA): TGTGCCAGCAGCCAATGGGTACAGGGGGCGGTTTACTTC.

The CDR3: CASSPTGHTEAFF. For the CDR3, the DNA is TGTGCCAGCAGCCCGACAGGGCACACTGAAGCTTTCTTT. This rearrangement joins TRBV7-3 to TRBJ1-1, with 7 bases identical to TRBD1. V shed 5 bases and J 3 bases; nucleotides not matched to a gene: 3. Germline values: CDR1 SGHTA, CDR2 FQGTGA. This CDR3 region has 13 residues.

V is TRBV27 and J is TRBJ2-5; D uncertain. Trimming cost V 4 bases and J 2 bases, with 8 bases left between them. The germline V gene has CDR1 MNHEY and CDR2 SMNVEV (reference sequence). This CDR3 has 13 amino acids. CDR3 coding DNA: TGTGCCAGCAGTTCTATGCTTCAAGAGACCCAGTACTTC. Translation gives CASSSMLQETQYF.

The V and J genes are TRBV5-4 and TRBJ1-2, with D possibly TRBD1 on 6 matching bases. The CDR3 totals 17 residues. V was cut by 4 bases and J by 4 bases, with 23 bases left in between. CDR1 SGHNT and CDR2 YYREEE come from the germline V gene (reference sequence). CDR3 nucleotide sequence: TGTGCCAGCAGCGCAGAAACCAACAGGGTGGTGGCCTATGGCTACACCTTC. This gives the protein CASSAETNRVVAYGYTF.

The CDR3 nucleotides are TGTGCCAGCTCACCACCGAACAGAGACCGCTACGAGCAGTACTTC. Its translation is CASSPPNRDRYEQYF. V is TRBV18 and J is TRBJ2-7; D gene uncertain. The V end lost 0 bases, the J end lost 3 bases, and 12 bases lay between the germline ends. The CDR3 has 15 residues. Looked up from germline, CDR1 is KGHSH and CDR2 is LQKENI.

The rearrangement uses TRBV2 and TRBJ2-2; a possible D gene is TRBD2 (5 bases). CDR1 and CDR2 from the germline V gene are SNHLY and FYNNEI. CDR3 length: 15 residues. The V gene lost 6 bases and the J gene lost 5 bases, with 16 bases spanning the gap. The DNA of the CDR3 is TGTGCCAGCAGGGAGGACCAGTCGACTACCGGGGAGCTGTTTTTT. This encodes CASREDQSTTGELFF. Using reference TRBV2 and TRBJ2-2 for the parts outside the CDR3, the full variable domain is EPEVTQTPSHQVTQMGQEVILRCVPISNHLYFYWYRQILGQKVEFLVSFYNNEISEKSEIFDDQFSVERPDGSNFTLKIRSTKLEDSAMYFCASREDQSTTGELFFGEGSRLTVL.

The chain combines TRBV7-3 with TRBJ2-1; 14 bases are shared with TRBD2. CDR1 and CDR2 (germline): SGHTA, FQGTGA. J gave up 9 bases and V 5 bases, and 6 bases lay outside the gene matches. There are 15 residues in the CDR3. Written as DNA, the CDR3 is TGTGCCAGCAGCATGACTAGCGGGGGGGCGATTGAGCAGTTCTTC. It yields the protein CASSMTSGGAIEQFF.

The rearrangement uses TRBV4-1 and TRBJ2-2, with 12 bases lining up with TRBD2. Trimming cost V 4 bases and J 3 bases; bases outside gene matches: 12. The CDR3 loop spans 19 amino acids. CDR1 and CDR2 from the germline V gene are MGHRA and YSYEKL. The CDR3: CASSRRTSGDLPHTGELFF. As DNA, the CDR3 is TGCGCCAGCAGCCGACGGACTAGCGGGGATCTTCCTCACACCGGGGAGCTGTTTTTT.